This T cell receptor beta chain stems from a study of shared clonotypes between healthy human individuals. Study details: The cohort comprised a couple of women and a few men. Their ages spanned 18 to 49 years.

Here immunoSEQ multiplex PCR was the method, and the copy in TCRdb shows in-frame clones only, minus some. Among 950,000 to 1,100,000 clones listed, about 74% were seen once. The CDR3 sequence is 16 residues long. The ends lost 0 bases at V and 3 bases at J; junction bases unmatched: 4. Germline CDR1 KGHSH, CDR2 LQKENI. The chain carries TRBV18 and TRBJ2-1, with 8 nucleotides matching TRBD1. This clonotype originated in a man between 18 and 35 years old in good health. The sequencing input was memory CD4+ T cells sorted from blood. Specified subset: CD45RA-negative fraction. DNA of the CDR3: TGTGCCAGCTCACCACCGCGGACAGGGAACTACAATGAGCAGTTCTTC. Translated, it gives CASSPPRTGNYNEQFF.